This TCR beta chain was recorded in a study of human T cells and chemical hapten exposure. The CDR3 is 15 amino acids. Trimming removed 3 bases at V and 4 bases at J, with 17 bases between. Germline values: CDR1 DFQATT, CDR2 SNEGSKA (reference sequence). The time point is: patch test 1, 2 weeks after DPC sensitization. Treatment given: therapeutic diphenylcyclopropenone sensitization with weekly scalp DPC. TCRdb itself ran the RACE reads through MiXCR, one entry per CDR3 protein. This repertoire shows 95,000 to 150,000 distinct CDR3 sequences, around 15% found once; its top ten account for roughly 0.92%. This clonotype has more than one count but fewer than ten.

The TCR sequence derives from a man between 18 and 35 years old with alopecia areata. Some clones in this sample may be carry-over from other donors' samples. This chain connects TRBV20-1 to TRBJ2-3; tentative D call: TRBD2 (7 bases). This specimen consisted of whole blood, obtained in connection with sensitization to the hapten diphenylcyclopropenone (DPC). This CDR3 reads CSASGGGAGADTQYF. The CDR3 region has the DNA TGCAGTGCTAGTGGTGGGGGGGCCGGTGCAGATACGCAGTATTTT.